This T cell receptor (beta chain) was profiled in a study of blood T cell repertoires in COVID-19. Across the whole study: The analysed material was cDNA or gDNA that came from T cells, B-cell-depleted T cells, or PBMCs.

Participants were placed into cohorts based on the clinical history they reported. Each recovered donor of Cohort 3 presented with two negative PCRs, clearance, or symptom resolution. Original handling: Scientists estimated how many nucleated cells there were by amplifying reference gene primers. The repertoire was sequenced with immunoSEQ multiplex PCR; TCRdb's copy has only in-frame clones and lacks some. From that table come the V and J calls and clone size; the DNA was used to work out D and trimming. The table lists around 250,000 clones, over 75% of them singletons. The CDR3 covers 14 residues. CDR1 is LNHDA, CDR2 SQIVND, per germline (reference sequence). With 7 bases clipped from V and 4 bases from J, the junction kept 4 bases outside the gene matches.

The receptor was isolated from a woman in her fifties or sixties who had recovered from COVID-19. Sequencing used PBMCs or T cells enriched from blood (not recorded which). The V and J genes are TRBV19 and TRBJ2-5, with TRBD1 matching 12 bases. The CDR3 DNA is TGTGCCAGTAAAACGGGACAGGGGGCAGAGACCCAGTACTTC. It codes for CASKTGQGAETQYF.